The next 24 T cell receptor beta chains were all read from a single sample in a study of Japanese encephalitis immunity and Zika vaccine responses. Peptide pools at 0.95 to 1 ug/mL each stimulated CFSE-labeled PBMCs over a roughly 6-day culture. The sort collected unfixed, live, CD56-CD19-CD16-CD3+CD4+ CFSE-low proliferating CD4 T cells. TCRdb ran MiXCR on the 5' RACE reads and lists one entry per CDR3 protein. Here the sample spans about 130 distinct CDR3 sequences, about 3% being singletons. The material sequenced was antigen-activated CD4+ T cells from blood, cultured, taken during a Zika inactivated vaccine study. The receptors derive from an adult man who received an inactivated Zika virus vaccine.

This clonotype is termed hyperexpanded (1% or more). The J gene is TRBJ1-5, the V gene TRBV6-6; 7 bases match TRBD1. The CDR3 extends over 15 amino acids. The trim removed 8 bases at V and 4 bases at J, leaving 11 bases unmatched. Per germline, CDR1 MNHNY and CDR2 SVGAGI (reference sequence). The CDR3 sequence is CASSIASRGNQPQHF. CDR3 coding DNA: TGTGCCAGCTCTATTGCCTCCAGGGGGAATCAGCCCCAGCATTTT.

This clonotype is judged medium-sized. The V gene is TRBV18, the J gene TRBJ1-5, with a tentative D call TRBD1 (6 bases). Between the trimmed V and J ends, which lost 4 bases and 5 bases, there was a span of 12 bases. The CDR3 is made up of 14 amino acids. The germline V gene has CDR1 KGHSH and CDR2 LQKENI. The CDR3, as DNA: TGTGCCAGCTCACGGGAACAGGGAGATCAGCCCCAGCATTTT. Translated: CASSREQGDQPQHF.

This clonotype ranks as large. V and J are TRBV5-1 and TRBJ2-7, with 7 positions matching TRBD2. Looked up from germline, CDR1 is SGHRS and CDR2 is YFSETQ. V was pared by 7 bases and J by 0 bases, with 7 bases of the junction left unmatched. This CDR3 is 14 amino acids long. CDR3 region: CASCPGGGSYEQYF. DNA for the CDR3: TGCGCCAGCTGCCCAGGCGGGGGCTCCTACGAGCAGTACTTC. Full variable domain (remainder filled in from reference TRBV5-1 and TRBJ2-7): KAGVTQTPRYLIKTRGQQVTLSCSPISGHRSVSWYQQTPGQGLQFLFEYFSETQRNKGNFPGRFSGRQFSNSRSEMNVSTLELGDSALYLCASCPGGGSYEQYFGPGTRLTVT.

This clonotype has just a few counts. The rearrangement links TRBV6-6 to TRBJ2-2; 9 bases line up with TRBD1. The germline CDR1 and CDR2 sequences are MNHNY and SVGAGI (reference sequence). This CDR3 is 15 amino acids long. Trimming at V came to 5 bases and at J to 2 bases, leaving 3 bases not matched to a gene. The CDR3 coding sequence is TGTGCCAGCAGTCACAGGGGGCGAAACACCGGGGAGCTGTTTTTT. Encoded protein: CASSHRGRNTGELFF.

This clonotype rates as medium-sized. The chain has TRBV6-1 and TRBJ2-7; TRBD1 agrees at 9 bases. After removal of 6 bases from V and 2 bases from J, the junction contained 5 bases not matched to a gene. This CDR3 spans 14 amino acids. The germline V gene encodes CDR1 MNHNS and CDR2 SASEGT. The CDR3 is CASRTGTGTYEQYF. DNA for the CDR3: TGTGCCAGCAGAACCGGGACAGGGACCTACGAGCAGTACTTC.

This clonotype is termed hyperexpanded (1% or more). The CDR3 region is CASSLGGPQGTQYF. DNA for the CDR3: TGTGCCAGCAGCTTAGGCGGCCCACAGGGGACCCAGTACTTC. The rearrangement links TRBV7-2 to TRBJ2-5; a weak D match, TRBD1 (6 bases). Germline CDR1 and CDR2: SGHTA and FQGNSA. Between the trimmed V and J ends, which lost 1 base and 7 bases, there was a span of 13 bases. CDR3 length equals 14 residues.

By proportion, this clonotype is large. V and J are TRBV29-1 and TRBJ1-3; 9 bases agree with TRBD1. V lost 4 bases and J lost 0; bases outside the gene matches: 7. Germline V lookup: CDR1 SQVTM, CDR2 ANQGSEA. There are 16 residues in the CDR3. The CDR3 loop reads CSVVGGTGSSGNTIYF. The CDR3, as DNA: TGCAGCGTTGTAGGAGGGACAGGGAGCTCTGGAAACACCATATATTTT.

In this sample, this clonotype is large (0.1 to 1%). The V call is TRBV18, the J call TRBJ2-3; 8 bases agree with TRBD2. V lost 3 bases, J lost 0 bases, and 8 bases stayed unmatched. The CDR3 has 17 amino acids. Germline CDR1 is KGHSH and CDR2 is LQKENI. CDR3 DNA sequence: TGTGCCAGCTCACCTCCTCGGGAGGGGTCTAGCACAGATACGCAGTATTTT. Translation: CASSPPREGSSTDTQYF.

In this sample, this clonotype is large. The CDR3 is CASTKGQGAGELFF. Here the CDR3 DNA reads TGTGCCAGCACCAAAGGACAGGGTGCCGGGGAGCTGTTTTTT. The chain employs TRBV25-1 and TRBJ2-2, with 8 bases lining up with TRBD1. The CDR3 length is 14 residues. V was pared by 7 bases and J by 6 bases, with 7 bases of the junction left unmatched. Germline CDR1 reads MGHDK; CDR2 reads SYGVNS.

This clonotype is judged hyperexpanded. This sequence joins TRBV29-1 and TRBJ2-4; D ambiguous. The CDR3 sequence is 13 residues long. Germline V gives CDR1 SQVTM, CDR2 ANQGSEA. Trimming shortened V by 6 bases and J by 1 base, and 10 bases separated the two germline ends. CDR3 bases: TGCAGCGTAATACATAGGGCCAAAAACATTCAGTACTTC. Its protein is CSVIHRAKNIQYF.

This clonotype is termed hyperexpanded (1% or more). This chain uses TRBV5-1 with TRBJ1-2; D unresolved. This CDR3 contains 13 residues. V lost 4 bases and J 2 bases, leaving 9 bases between the germline ends. Looked up from germline, CDR1 is SGHRS and CDR2 is YFSETQ. CDR3: CASSEDGNYGYTF. Here the CDR3 DNA reads TGCGCCAGCAGCGAAGACGGAAACTATGGCTACACCTTC. The full variable domain, with the rest looked up from reference TRBV5-1 and TRBJ1-2, is KAGVTQTPRYLIKTRGQQVTLSCSPISGHRSVSWYQQTPGQGLQFLFEYFSETQRNKGNFPGRFSGRQFSNSRSEMNVSTLELGDSALYLCASSEDGNYGYTFGSGTRLTVV.

By share, this clonotype ranks as large. This may come from a read error, since a much larger clone is one base off. This rearrangement joins TRBV29-1 to TRBJ2-4; D is undetermined. Germline values: CDR1 SQVTM, CDR2 ANQGSEA. The CDR3 totals 13 residues. The CDR3 loop is CSVIHRAKNMQYF. The CDR3 bases are TGCAGCGTAATACATAGGGCCAAAAACATGCAGTACTTC.

In this sample, this clonotype is hyperexpanded. The gene calls are TRBV7-8 and TRBJ2-3; D uncertain. CDR3 size: 15 residues. From germline, CDR1 is SGHVS and CDR2 FQNEAQ. Trimming took off 3 bases at V and 1 base at J, with 11 bases between the two ends. The CDR3 DNA follows: TGTGCCAGCAGCTTGAGGACGCTAGGCACAGATACGCAGTATTTT. It specifies CASSLRTLGTDTQYF. The full variable domain, completed using reference TRBV7-8 and TRBJ2-3, is GAGVSQSPRYKVAKRGQDVALRCDPISGHVSLFWYQQALGQGPEFLTYFQNEAQLDKSGLPSDRFFAERPEGSVSTLKIQRTQQEDSAVYLCASSLRTLGTDTQYFGPGTRLTVL.

By sample share, this clonotype is large. V usage is TRBV9 and J usage is TRBJ2-2; D not certain. V was clipped by 2 bases and J by 8 bases, with 16 bases between them. The CDR3 has 15 amino acids. Germline CDR1 is SGDLS and CDR2 is YYNGEE. The DNA for the CDR3 is TGTGCCAGCAGCGTCATAACCAACCCCGGGGGGGAGCTGTTTTTT. This gives the protein CASSVITNPGGELFF.

This clonotype is large (0.1 to 1%). This chain uses TRBV11-2 with TRBJ2-3, with D possibly matching TRBD2 (6 bases). The germline CDR1 and CDR2 sequences are SGHAT and FQNNGV. Trimming removed 0 bases from V and 9 bases from J, with 19 bases in between. This CDR3 region has 16 residues. The CDR3 sequence: CASSLEGPGLRKTQYF. The CDR3 bases are TGTGCCAGCAGCTTAGAGGGTCCGGGACTCCGGAAGACGCAGTATTTT.

By sample fraction, this clonotype is large. The chain couples TRBV4-2 to TRBJ2-4; D might be TRBD1 (7 bases). Per the germline V gene, CDR1 is LGHNA and CDR2 is YNFKEQ. The CDR3 runs 16 residues. The germline V and J ends were trimmed by 1 base and 3 bases, with 13 bases remaining between them. The CDR3, as DNA: TGTGCCAGCAGCCAAGGGCTCAGGGGGGTCAAAAACATTCAGTACTTC. Its translation is CASSQGLRGVKNIQYF.

This clonotype is deemed large (0.1 to 1%). The chain recombines TRBV5-1 with TRBJ2-5, with 9 positions matching TRBD1. Germline V gene lookup returns CDR1 SGHRS and CDR2 YFSETQ. The trim removed 2 bases at V and 5 bases at J, leaving 7 bases unmatched. The CDR3 covers 15 residues. The CDR3 loop is CASSFRDRAAETQYF. CDR3 nucleotide sequence: TGCGCCAGCAGCTTTCGGGACAGGGCGGCGGAGACCCAGTACTTC. The whole variable domain, filled in from reference TRBV5-1 and TRBJ2-5, reads KAGVTQTPRYLIKTRGQQVTLSCSPISGHRSVSWYQQTPGQGLQFLFEYFSETQRNKGNFPGRFSGRQFSNSRSEMNVSTLELGDSALYLCASSFRDRAAETQYFGPGTRLLVL.

By share, this clonotype counts as hyperexpanded. This rearrangement joins TRBV19 to TRBJ2-2; a possible D gene is TRBD2 (5 bases). The germline CDR1 and CDR2 sequences are LNHDA and SQIVND (reference sequence). CDR3 length: 12 amino acids. Trimming removed 7 bases from V and 6 bases from J, with 9 bases in between. The CDR3 DNA follows: TGTGCCAGTAAGGAGGTTCCCGGGGAGCTGTTTTTT. Protein: CASKEVPGELFF.

By share of the sample, this clonotype is large. The rearrangement joins TRBV7-8 to TRBJ1-1, with TRBD1 identical over 8 bases. Per the germline V gene, CDR1 is SGHVS and CDR2 is FQNEAQ. The CDR3 contains 16 residues. J gave up 1 base and V 3 bases, and 7 bases lay outside the gene matches. The CDR3: CASSLMTGATNTEAFF. CDR3 DNA: TGTGCCAGCAGCTTGATGACAGGGGCGACGAACACTGAAGCTTTCTTT.

This clonotype is large (0.1 to 1%) in the sample. The chain uses TRBV7-2 and TRBJ1-2, with a possible D match to TRBD1 (5 bases). The germline V and J ends were trimmed by 4 bases and 2 bases, with 14 bases remaining between them. CDR3 length: 15 amino acids. Germline CDR1 is SGHTA and CDR2 is FQGNSA. The chain's CDR3 is CASSSGALPNYGYTF. CDR3 DNA: TGTGCCAGCAGCTCCGGGGCCCTCCCCAACTATGGCTACACCTTC.

By share, this clonotype ranks as medium-sized. J is TRBJ1-2 and V is TRBV18; 10 bases line up with TRBD1. V gave up 3 bases and J gave up 6 bases; unmatched junction bases: 4. Germline V CDR1 and CDR2: KGHSH, LQKENI. This CDR3 comprises 14 residues. The CDR3 is CASSPQGQGNGYTF. CDR3 nucleotides: TGTGCCAGCTCACCTCAGGGACAGGGGAATGGCTACACCTTC.

This clonotype ranks as large. The CDR3 reads CASSPRQLAEAFF. In DNA, the CDR3 is TGTGCCAGCAGCCCAAGACAGTTGGCTGAAGCTTTCTTT. The J gene is TRBJ1-1, the V gene TRBV7-8; TRBD1 might be the D (5 bases). The germline V and J ends were trimmed by 5 bases and 6 bases, with 13 bases remaining between them. The CDR3 spans 13 residues. Germline assignment: CDR1 SGHVS and CDR2 FQNEAQ.

This clonotype is large in the sample. The chain carries TRBV3-1 and TRBJ2-5; a weak D match, TRBD2 (6 bases). Trimming left V 5 bases short and J 5 bases short, with 18 bases between. The CDR3 covers 15 residues. CDR1 is LGHDT and CDR2 is YNNKEL in the germline V gene (reference sequence). The CDR3 protein is CASSGSGAKMETQYF. The CDR3 DNA is TGTGCCAGCAGCGGTAGCGGAGCAAAGATGGAGACCCAGTACTTC.

The chain links TRBV6-1 to TRBJ2-2, with TRBD1 matching over 7 bases. Germline-derived CDR1 and CDR2 are MNHNS and SASEGT. The CDR3 is made up of 12 amino acids. The CDR3 sequence is CAEGTEFGELFF. CDR3 coding DNA: TGTGCTGAAGGGACAGAGTTCGGGGAGCTGTTTTTT.